The entry below gives a single T cell receptor (beta chain) sequence along with its context. The antigen is not known. With 60 Vbeta and 13 Jbeta primers, the PCR was carried out. Libraries were prepared by immunoSEQ multiplex PCR; TCRdb keeps only in-frame clonotypes and omits some of them. This table holds roughly 130,000 clones, around 70% found once. The data derive from a study of cytomegalovirus exposure and HLA in healthy donors. About the research overall: About 85 million unique TCRs from HLA-typed donors were held in an early release of data.

Germline V lookup: CDR1 SGHRS, CDR2 YFSETQ. V was pared by 4 bases and J by 2 bases, with 6 bases of the junction left unmatched. This CDR3 has 14 residues. Study-level points and caveats: For most TCR beta V segments, an earlier analysis put the productive rate at about 87% or about 30% of the time. Accurate HLA-A and HLA-B prediction from TCR beta sequences was reported for most subjects.

The TCR was taken from a man aged 35 to 55 in good health and CMV-seropositive. The sequenced sample consisted of PBMCs. The chain is built from TRBV5-1 and TRBJ2-7; TRBD1 matches 7 bases. This CDR3 reads CASSARQGPYEQYF. The CDR3 DNA follows: TGCGCCAGCAGCGCAAGACAGGGTCCCTACGAGCAGTACTTC.